The following is a TCR beta chain sequence with its context. The data originate from a study of blood T cell repertoires in COVID-19. Trimming took off 8 bases at V and 1 base at J, with 8 bases between the two ends. The CDR3 contains 13 residues. Germline assignment: CDR1 MDHEN and CDR2 SYDVKM. Participant reports of clinical history set cohort assignment. Using immunoSEQ multiplex PCR, the repertoire was profiled, and TCRdb retains in-frame clones only, with some absent. Here the sample spans around 280,000 clones, around nine tenths being singletons. The chain couples TRBV28 to TRBJ2-2; perhaps TRBD2 as D (6 bases). The clonotype was recovered from a woman aged 40-49 years who had recovered from COVID-19. The sample was PBMCs or T cells enriched from blood (not recorded which). The CDR3 DNA sequence: TGTGCCAGCGGGGAGGAGAACACCGGGGAGCTGTTTTTT. It specifies CASGEENTGELFF.